This entry describes one TCR beta chain. This clonotype registers as medium-sized (0.01 to 0.1%) within its sample. The specificity of this receptor is unknown. No per-base quality is available; no much larger clone lies one base away. The library was obtained by 5' RACE. TCRdb shows the sequencer as NextSeq 500. The TCR library protocol attached a unique molecular identifier to each TCR cDNA molecule to allow correction of PCR and sequencing errors. In the authors' own workflow: TCR identification, UMI-based error correction and CDR3 extraction were all carried out with Decombinator tools. Expanded TCRs were defined as those above a frequency of 2 per 1,000, corresponding to the top 1% of the tumor frequency distribution. Each repertoire was subsampled 100 times to 5,000 TCRs, after which Renyi diversity was computed with the R vegan package. CDR3 similarity networks were constructed using string-kernel similarity of amino acid triplets, with links drawn between CDR3s whose pairwise similarity was above 0.82. TCRdb reran the public reads through fastp at Q25 and MiXCR, keeping productive beta chains. Entries are consolidated by CDR3 protein sequence, retaining the most common genes and DNA. What appears here as the V and J calls and clone size reflects TCRdb's work, not the paper's. The sample yields about 5,000 distinct CDR3 sequences; approximately 20% were counted once. The leading ten clones occupy 20% to 25% of the sample.

The data were taken from a study of spatial heterogeneity in lung cancer (dated by TCRdb to about 2019). Regarding the research as a whole: Beta-chain transcripts were consistently detected in greater numbers than alpha-chain transcripts, which likely reflected higher beta-chain transcript abundance. Nonsynonymous mutation counts, determined by whole-exome sequencing of tumor tissue, were related to features of the TCR repertoire. Both alpha and beta chains were TCR-sequenced in samples taken at surgery, namely 220 tumor regions, fewer than 85 matched nontumor lung samples and 50 to 60 PBMC samples. In the raw uncorrected reads, each unique combination of TCR and UMI appeared on average more than ten times. In non-small cell lung cancer, the study quantitatively compared TCR alpha and beta repertoires across several tumor regions, matched nontumor lung, and blood.

The sample's time point label is to be understood as: sample taken at primary tumor resection. Without any cell sorting, TCR sequencing was performed on whole RNA extracted either from tumor and nontumor lung tissue or from cryopreserved PBMC samples. Donors were about 70 patients with early-stage, untreated non-small cell lung cancer from the lung TRACERx cohort. Only patients for whom sufficient RNA was available from at least two tumor regions were selected for TCR sequencing. A lung pathologist reviewed the tumor and adjacent nontumor lung specimens before the specimens were selected. Reading from cysteine to phenylalanine, the CDR3 counts 10 amino acids. Only CDR3 DNA is held: 30 bases, read in frame from base 1. V and J are truncated by 5 bases and 9 bases respectively, leaving an intervening sequence of 5 bases. The research as a whole found: Confirming at a functional level the hypothesis that regional TCRs recognize regional mutations was considered to require additional single-cell paired TCR alpha and beta sequencing.

This receptor was obtained from a male donor with early-stage non-small cell lung cancer. The specimen comprised normal lung tissue next to the tumor, sampled at surgery. In this chain, TRBV12-3 or TRBV12-4 is recombined with TRBJ2-1; the D gene is possibly TRBD1, with 5 bases matching. The bases are TGTGCCAGCAGTAGGGGTGAGCAGTTCTTC. This yields the protein CASSRGEQFF.